These 23 T cell receptor beta chains originate from one sample sequenced in a study of tumor-infiltrating lymphocytes in primary liver carcinoma. Scientists recovered RNA and DNA together from about 20-30 mg of unsorted bulk tissue. From about 530 ng total RNA, TCR beta cDNA was generated with a primer in the constant region. Libraries for TCR beta were built through three nested multiplex PCR rounds, which together made up a slightly modified ARM-PCR procedure. The opening two PCR rounds, about 10 cycles each, paired TRBV1-TRBV30 forward primers with a C-beta reverse primer. TCRdb fed the multiplex PCR reads into MiXCR, producing one record per CDR3 protein. The sample lists approximately 60,000 distinct CDR3 sequences, less than 75% occurring once. Material for sequencing was liver tumor tissue from sampling region 2. Subset: tumor region T2, inferior pole. The receptors shown here come from a man aged 35 to 55 with primary liver carcinoma and hepatitis B virus infection.

Regarding this clonotype: Germline and junction disagree at one end, which may indicate a read error. The chain has TRBV4-1 and TRBJ1-1, with TRBD1 as a possible D gene (6 bases). The CDR3 covers 14 residues. Germline lookup yields CDR1 MGHRA and CDR2 YSYEKL. This chain's CDR3 is CANSHRGAAVEAFF. For the CDR3, the DNA is TGCGCCAACAGCCATCGGGGGGCGGCGGTTGAAGCTTTCTTT.

In this sample, this clonotype turned up a few times. The chain has TRBV5-5 and TRBJ2-5; D call uncertain. Trimming stripped 0 bases from V and 5 bases from J, with 14 bases between. CDR1 SGHKS and CDR2 YYEKEE come from the germline V gene (reference sequence). The CDR3 has 15 amino acids. DNA for the CDR3: TGTGCCAGCAGCTTGGAATCAGGCCCTAGGGAGACCCAGTACTTC. Its translation: CASSLESGPRETQYF.

A single count supports this clonotype. This clone may be a read error of a much larger clone one base away. This chain joins TRBV29-1 and TRBJ2-2; 9 bases are shared with TRBD2. CDR3 length: 15 amino acids. Germline V CDR1 and CDR2: SQVTM, ANQGSEA. The chain's CDR3 is CSVGTSVANTGELLF. CDR3 DNA sequence: TGCAGCGTTGGGACTAGCGTGGCGAACACCGGGGAGCTGCTTTTT.

Remarks on this clonotype: One junction end does not reproduce the germline sequence, and a read error may be involved. V is TRBV7-8 and J is TRBJ2-1; D may be TRBD2 (6 bases). The germline CDR1 and CDR2 sequences are SGHVS and FQNEAQ. The CDR3 contains 18 residues. CDR3 loop: CAGSSLGGSRRAYNEQFF. Written as DNA, the CDR3 is TGTGCCGGCAGCTCCTTGGGAGGTAGCAGGAGGGCCTACAATGAGCAGTTCTTC.

V gene TRBV11-2 combines with J gene TRBJ2-4; TRBD1 might be the D (5 bases). The CDR3 is made up of 14 amino acids. The V gene lost 5 bases and the J gene lost 9 bases, with 17 bases spanning the gap. Per the germline V gene, CDR1 is SGHAT and CDR2 is FQNNGV. The CDR3 bases are TGTGCCAGCAGCCTGACAGTATATGATGGCATTCAGTACTTC. Residues: CASSLTVYDGIQYF.

Turning to this clonotype: Without the conserved terminal phenylalanine or tryptophan, this CDR3 likely stems from a read error. It is unclear where the CDR3 begins or ends on the DNA, so no DNA is shown, and the CDR3 is as TCRdb lists it. This chain uses TRBV11-2 with TRBJ1-2. 13 amino acids form the CDR3, both terminal residues included. Germline CDR1 reads SGHAT; CDR2 reads FQNNGV. CDR3 protein: CANSLTANYGYTS.

About this clonotype itself: At one of its ends the junction is not consistent with the germline gene, which may arise from a read error. The chain has TRBV19 and TRBJ2-1; unclear D gene. Germline CDR1 LNHDA, CDR2 SQIVND (reference sequence). The CDR3 consists of 11 residues. In DNA, the CDR3 is TGTACCAGTAGTATCTTCGGTGAGCAGTTCTTC. Its protein is CTSSIFGEQFF.

This clonotype was picked up one time. This chain connects TRBV6-6 to TRBJ1-5; possible D gene TRBD1, 5 bases. The germline gives CDR1 MNHNY, CDR2 SVGAGI (reference sequence). Trimming cost V 7 bases and J 4 bases, with 11 bases left between them. The CDR3 spans 13 residues. The DNA of the CDR3 is TGTGCCAGCACCCCAGGGCCTAATCAGCCCCAGCATTTT. It translates to CASTPGPNQPQHF.

This clonotype appeared once. No conserved phenylalanine or tryptophan ends this CDR3, so it is likely a read error. The chain has TRBV4-2 and TRBJ2-6, with TRBD1 identical over 10 bases. Germline-derived CDR1 and CDR2 are LGHNA and YNFKEQ. The CDR3 has 18 amino acids. The CDR3 spells CACSQETGGITGANVLTI. CDR3 nucleotides: TGTGCCTGCAGCCAAGAGACAGGGGGCATTACCGGGGCCAACGTCCTGACTATC.

J is TRBJ1-6 and V is TRBV10-3; 8 bases are shared with TRBD1. The CDR3 contains 14 residues. Germline-derived CDR1 and CDR2 are ENHRY and SYGVKD. Trimming at V came to 6 bases and at J to 10 bases, leaving 8 bases not matched to a gene. CDR3 amino acids: CAISHDRGGSPLHF. CDR3 nucleotides: TGTGCCATCAGCCACGACAGGGGAGGATCACCCCTCCACTTT.

On this clonotype: The CDR3 end shows no conserved phenylalanine or tryptophan, and so a read error is likely. The DNA is left out, because the CDR3 cannot be placed on it with certainty; the CDR3 is given as TCRdb lists it. V usage is TRBV5-4 and J usage is TRBJ2-1; the listed D gene, TRBD1, was not tested against the DNA. The germline CDR1 and CDR2 sequences are SGHNT and YYREEE (reference sequence). With termini counted, the CDR3 has 13 amino acids. CDR3: CASSLGANSEQLL.

This clonotype is medium-sized (0.01 to 0.1%) by share. The CDR3 spells CSLRQGGNEQFF. As DNA, the CDR3 is TGCAGCCTCCGACAGGGAGGCAATGAGCAGTTCTTC. The chain is built from TRBV29-1 and TRBJ2-1; D might be TRBD1 (7 bases). V lost 8 bases to trimming and J lost 6 bases, with 14 bases between them. This CDR3 has 12 amino acids. Germline V gene lookup returns CDR1 SQVTM and CDR2 ANQGSEA.

Concerning this clonotype: Without the conserved terminal phenylalanine or tryptophan, this CDR3 likely stems from a read error. The V gene is TRBV11-1, the J gene TRBJ2-1; D uncertain. Germline CDR1 and CDR2: SGHAT and FQDESV (reference sequence). This CDR3 contains 15 residues. V lost 5 bases, J lost 1 base, and 12 bases lay in between. This chain's CDR3 is CASSVKSGSYNEQFS. DNA of the CDR3: TGTGCCAGCAGCGTAAAGTCAGGATCCTACAATGAGCAGTTCTCC.

The gene calls are TRBV5-6 and TRBJ1-2; TRBD1 agrees at 11 bases. Germline V gives CDR1 SGHDT, CDR2 YYEEEE. V shed 3 bases, J shed 6 bases, and the junction held 7 bases outside the gene matches. CDR3 length equals 15 residues. CDR3 bases: TGTGCCAGCAGCTCGCGGACAGGGGGCACAGATGGCTACACCTTC. Translated, it gives CASSSRTGGTDGYTF. Using reference TRBV5-6 and TRBJ1-2 for the parts outside the CDR3, the full variable domain is DAGVTQSPTHLIKTRGQQVTLRCSPKSGHDTVSWYQQALGQGPQFIFQYYEEEERQRGNFPDRFSGHQFPNYSSELNVNALLLGDSALYLCASSSRTGGTDGYTFGSGTRLTVV.

In the case of this clonotype: This is likely a read error, given that the CDR3 carries no conserved phenylalanine or tryptophan at its end. The V and J genes are TRBV12-3 or TRBV12-4 and TRBJ2-2; D is possibly TRBD1 or TRBD2 (5 bases each). The CDR3 loop spans 13 amino acids. The chain's CDR3 is CASSGYSTGDLFS. In nucleotides, the CDR3 is TGCGCCAGCAGCGGCTACTCCACCGGGGACCTGTTTTCT.

This chain joins TRBV11-2 and TRBJ2-2; D unresolved. Germline CDR1 is SGHAT and CDR2 is FQNNGV. V lost 8 bases and J lost 3, with 4 bases in between. This CDR3 region has 11 residues. The CDR3 sequence is CASLYTGELFF. Written as DNA, the CDR3 is TGTGCCAGCTTGTACACCGGGGAGCTGTTTTTT.

About this clonotype: An end of the junction does not agree with germline; a read error may underlie this. The CDR3 DNA reads as TGTGTCAGCAACTTAGCATTAGGAGAGGCGAACACCGGGGGGCTGTTTTTT. Translating it yields CVSNLALGEANTGGLFF. The chain uses TRBV11-2 and TRBJ2-2; maybe TRBD2 (6 bases). This CDR3 contains 17 residues. Germline loops: CDR1 SGHAT, CDR2 FQNNGV.

As regards this clonotype: A read error may account for a junction end that differs from germline. The gene calls are TRBV5-1 and TRBJ2-7; TRBD2 is a possible D gene (6 bases). This CDR3 is built from 14 residues. Looked up from germline, CDR1 is SGHRS and CDR2 is YFSETQ. The CDR3 coding sequence is TGCGCCAGCAGCCCCCTCGGCGGGATACACGAGGAGTACTTC. Amino acids: CASSPLGGIHEEYF.

For this clonotype: The junction departs from germline at one end; a sequencing error may be responsible. The J gene is TRBJ2-7, the V gene TRBV29-1; D assignment may be TRBD1 or TRBD2 (5 bases each). The CDR3 spans 16 residues. Germline CDR1 and CDR2: SQVTM and ANQGSEA. CDR3 nucleotides: TGTAGCGCCACGATATCTGGGACCGGCACTCCCTACGAGCAGTACTTC. It yields the protein CSATISGTGTPYEQYF.

This sequence joins TRBV5-6 and TRBJ1-1, with D unclear. The CDR3 contains 13 residues. Germline CDR1 SGHDT, CDR2 YYEEEE. V lost 1 base and J 1 base, leaving 5 bases between the germline ends. The CDR3 reads CASSLTANTEAFF. CDR3 DNA sequence: TGTGCCAGCAGCTTGACGGCGAACACTGAAGCTTTCTTT. Complete variable domain (other parts from reference TRBV5-6 and TRBJ1-1): DAGVTQSPTHLIKTRGQQVTLRCSPKSGHDTVSWYQQALGQGPQFIFQYYEEEERQRGNFPDRFSGHQFPNYSSELNVNALLLGDSALYLCASSLTANTEAFFGQGTRLTVV.

Of note for this clonotype: Sequence at one end of the junction differs from germline and may be a read error. The chain recombines TRBV14 with TRBJ1-2; no clear D. The germline CDR1 and CDR2 sequences are SGHDN and FVKESK. CDR3 size: 17 residues. The CDR3 coding sequence is TGTGCCAGCAGACAACGATATTACCCTCAAGAGCACTATGGTTACACCTTC. Amino acid sequence: CASRQRYYPQEHYGYTF.

J is TRBJ2-7 and V is TRBV6-1, with D possibly being TRBD1 or TRBD2 (6 bases each). V dropped 8 bases and J dropped 0 bases, with 14 bases sitting between them. Looked up from germline, CDR1 is MNHNS and CDR2 is SASEGT. The CDR3 sequence is 14 residues long. The CDR3 spells CASLGGSSSYEQYF. Written as DNA, the CDR3 is TGTGCCAGCCTGGGGGGCAGTAGCTCCTACGAGCAGTACTTC.

Notes on this clonotype: A read error may produce the germline difference seen at one junction end. The V and J genes are TRBV4-3 and TRBJ2-5; 10 positions agree with TRBD2. The CDR3 sequence is 16 residues long. CDR1 is LGHNA and CDR2 is YSLEER in the germline V gene. The CDR3 sequence: CTSSRGVAGGGETQYF. DNA for the CDR3: TGCACCAGCAGCCGAGGAGTAGCGGGAGGAGGAGAGACCCAGTACTTC.